The clone carrying this T cell receptor (beta chain) was detected ten times or more. Its cognate antigen is unknown. This CDR3 comprises 16 residues. Trimming took 10 bases from V and 4 from J, leaving 22 bases between them. CDR1 is SEHNR and CDR2 is FQNEAQ in the germline V gene (reference sequence). TCRdb analysed the 5' RACE reads with MiXCR anew, one entry per CDR3 protein. The repertoire holds about 220,000 distinct CDR3 sequences, around 6.6% seen once, with 13% to 15% in the top ten. This sample was taken from a study of CD8 T cells in ankylosing spondylitis. General observations from the study: There was a TCR beta motif, made of eight highly homologous variants, that appeared characteristic of ankylosing spondylitis blood.

The rearrangement links TRBV7-9 to TRBJ2-2, with a tentative D call TRBD2 (6 bases). Sequencing input: blood, either unsorted or a sorted T cell fraction (not recorded which). This TCR came from a male donor with ankylosing spondylitis. CDR3 nucleotide sequence: TGTGCCATCACACTATTCGGAGGGGTTGGCACCGGGGAGCTGTTTTTT. Its translation is CAITLFGGVGTGELFF.